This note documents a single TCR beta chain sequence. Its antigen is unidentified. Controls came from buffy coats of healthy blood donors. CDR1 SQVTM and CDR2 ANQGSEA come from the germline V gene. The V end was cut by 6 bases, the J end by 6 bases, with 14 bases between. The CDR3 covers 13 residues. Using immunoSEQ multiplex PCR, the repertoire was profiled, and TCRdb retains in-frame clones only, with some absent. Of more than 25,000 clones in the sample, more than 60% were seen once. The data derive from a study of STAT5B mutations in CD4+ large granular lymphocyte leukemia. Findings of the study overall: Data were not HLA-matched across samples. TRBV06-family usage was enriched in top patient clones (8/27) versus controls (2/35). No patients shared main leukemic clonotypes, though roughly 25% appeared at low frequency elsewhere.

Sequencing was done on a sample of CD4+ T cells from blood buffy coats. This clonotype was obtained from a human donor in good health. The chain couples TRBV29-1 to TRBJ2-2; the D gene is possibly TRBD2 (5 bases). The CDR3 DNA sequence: TGCAGCGTCTTACCAAACGGGGCCGGGGAGCTGTTTTTT. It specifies CSVLPNGAGELFF.